This entry lists 23 T cell receptor beta chains sequenced from one sample in a study of cytomegalovirus exposure and HLA in healthy donors. The repertoire was sequenced with immunoSEQ multiplex PCR; TCRdb's copy has only in-frame clones and lacks some. The repertoire has 97,000 or so clones, 87% of them found once; the top ten carry 5.5% to 7%. The specimen sequenced was PBMCs. Every receptor here comes from a man aged 18 to 29 in good health and CMV-seropositive.

The chain couples TRBV11-2 to TRBJ1-1; D is unclear. The CDR3 is 15 amino acids. Trimming removed 2 bases from V and 0 bases from J, with 10 bases in between. Germline CDR1 reads SGHAT; CDR2 reads FQNNGV. The CDR3 reads CASSLRGQMNTEAFF. CDR3 coding DNA: TGTGCCAGCAGCTTAAGAGGCCAGATGAACACTGAAGCTTTCTTT.

The V and J genes are TRBV5-1 and TRBJ1-2; 10 nucleotides match TRBD1. The CDR3 contains 14 residues. V gave up 4 bases and J gave up 10 bases; unmatched junction bases: 10. Germline lookup yields CDR1 SGHRS and CDR2 YFSETQ. The CDR3 region has the DNA TGCGCCAGCAGCACTGGACAGGGGGAAGTACTCTACACCTTC. Translated, it gives CASSTGQGEVLYTF.

The J gene is TRBJ2-7, the V gene TRBV13; 10 nucleotides match TRBD2. V gave up 5 bases and J gave up 6 bases; unmatched junction bases: 10. Germline CDR1 is PRHDT and CDR2 is FYEKMQ (reference sequence). The CDR3 consists of 15 residues. The CDR3 sequence: CASSPSAGGFLEQYF. The CDR3 DNA reads as TGTGCCAGCAGCCCCTCAGCGGGAGGGTTTCTCGAGCAGTACTTC.

The chain is built from TRBV6-5 and TRBJ2-1, with TRBD1 matching over 7 bases. Germline V lookup: CDR1 MNHEY, CDR2 SVGAGI. V trimming: 4 bases; J trimming: 0 bases; junction bases outside the gene matches: 6. The CDR3 is 16 residues long. Here the CDR3 reads CASSSWTGSSYNEQFF. DNA of the CDR3: TGTGCCAGCAGTTCCTGGACAGGTAGCTCCTACAATGAGCAGTTCTTC.

The chain combines TRBV4-1 with TRBJ2-1; 8 bases agree with TRBD2. Per germline, CDR1 MGHRA and CDR2 YSYEKL. V lost 4 bases, J lost 0 bases, and 2 bases stayed unmatched. This CDR3 is 15 amino acids long. CDR3 sequence: CASSRGTSSYNEQFF. In DNA, the CDR3 is TGCGCCAGCAGCCGAGGGACTAGCTCCTACAATGAGCAGTTCTTC.

This chain links TRBV10-2 with TRBJ2-1, with 8 bases matching TRBD2. Germline V gives CDR1 WSHSY, CDR2 SAAADI. CDR3 size: 13 residues. After removal of 6 bases from V and 3 bases from J, the junction contained 1 base not matched to a gene. The CDR3 nucleotides are TGCGCCAGCAGCGGGAGGGACTACAATGAGCAGTTCTTC. It yields the protein CASSGRDYNEQFF.

The J gene is TRBJ2-7, the V gene TRBV4-1, with TRBD1 matching 7 bases. The CDR3 consists of 16 residues. V was clipped by 0 bases and J by 3 bases; unmatched bases: 8. Germline CDR1 and CDR2: MGHRA and YSYEKL. The CDR3 DNA follows: TGCGCCAGCAGCCAAGATTCCGGACAGGCGGTCTACGAGCAGTACTTC. Its protein is CASSQDSGQAVYEQYF.

CDR3 sequence (DNA): TGTGCCAGCAGTATTGAGGAAAATTCACCCCTCCACTTT. Residues: CASSIEENSPLHF. The chain has TRBV6-4 and TRBJ1-6; D remains unclear. With 5 bases removed from V and 7 bases from J, the gap between germline ends came to 9 bases. Germline V CDR1 and CDR2: MRHNA, SNTAGT. The CDR3 runs to 13 residues.

The genes are TRBV6-5 and TRBJ2-7, with 8 bases that match TRBD2. The J segment lost 3 bases and the V segment lost 11 bases, leaving 9 bases of the junction unmatched. Per the germline V gene, CDR1 is MNHEY and CDR2 is SVGAGI. This CDR3 region has 13 residues. CDR3 amino acids: CAGSGRFGYEQYF. The CDR3 coding sequence is TGTGCCGGGAGCGGGAGATTTGGCTACGAGCAGTACTTC.

The chain employs TRBV10-1 and TRBJ2-3; 9 nucleotides line up with TRBD1. The CDR3 has 15 amino acids. Germline values: CDR1 WNHNN, CDR2 SYGVQD (reference sequence). Unmatched junction bases numbered 8, after V lost 5 bases and J lost 5 bases. The CDR3 protein is CASSKGDRDVDTQYF. The DNA for the CDR3 is TGCGCCAGCAGTAAAGGGGACAGGGATGTAGATACGCAGTATTTT.

The chain has TRBV6-5 and TRBJ2-7; TRBD1 matches at 8 bases. Germline V gives CDR1 MNHEY, CDR2 SVGAGI. Unmatched junction bases numbered 4, after V lost 3 bases and J lost 6 bases. CDR3 length: 13 residues. CDR3 nucleotide sequence: TGTGCCAGCAGTTATAAGACAGGGGTCGAGCAGTACTTC. Translation: CASSYKTGVEQYF.

The genes are TRBV5-5 and TRBJ2-7; D possibly corresponds to TRBD2 (5 bases). The ends were cut back, 4 bases at V and 7 bases at J, with 15 bases in the middle. CDR1 is SGHKS, CDR2 YYEKEE, per germline (reference sequence). There are 13 residues in the CDR3. The CDR3 is CASSPLGSGEQYF. CDR3 DNA: TGTGCCAGCAGCCCTCTAGGGTCGGGGGAGCAGTACTTC.

The V gene is TRBV6-5, the J gene TRBJ1-1; D not resolved. CDR3 length: 12 amino acids. Germline V gene lookup returns CDR1 MNHEY and CDR2 SVGAGI. V was pared by 2 bases and J by 5 bases, with 6 bases between. The CDR3 spells CASSYEGTEAFF. Here the CDR3 DNA reads TGTGCCAGCAGTTACGAGGGAACTGAAGCTTTCTTT.

This clone has just a few counts. The CDR3 spells CASSQDSTEAFF. The CDR3 region has the DNA TGTGCCAGCAGCCAAGACAGCACTGAAGCTTTCTTT. This rearrangement joins TRBV4-2 to TRBJ1-1; D unclear. The length of the CDR3 is 12 residues. The germline gives CDR1 LGHNA, CDR2 YNFKEQ. Trimming removed 0 bases from V and 4 bases from J, with 3 bases in between.

The chain joins TRBV2 to TRBJ2-7, with 8 bases that match TRBD2. CDR3 length: 17 residues. Germline CDR1 SNHLY, CDR2 FYNNEI. The trim removed 4 bases at V and 1 base at J, leaving 12 bases unmatched. CDR3 coding DNA: TGTGCCAGCAGTGGACGGGTAGCGGGGAAAAATTCCTACGAGCAGTACTTC. This gives the protein CASSGRVAGKNSYEQYF.

The rearrangement joins TRBV27 to TRBJ2-5; no firm D call. This CDR3 comprises 13 residues. Trimming pared 2 bases from V and 0 bases from J, leaving 4 bases between. Germline loops: CDR1 MNHEY, CDR2 SMNVEV (reference sequence). DNA for the CDR3: TGTGCCAGCAGTTTACAGTACCAAGAGACCCAGTACTTC. It codes for CASSLQYQETQYF.

The chain uses TRBV19 and TRBJ2-6, with 9 bases that match TRBD1. This CDR3 region has 19 residues. Germline lookup yields CDR1 LNHDA and CDR2 SQIVND (reference sequence). Trimming took 5 bases from V and 0 from J; bases not matched to a gene: 11. The CDR3 DNA is TGTGCCAGTAGTCCCATAGGACAGGGGTCGAGCTCTGGGGCCAACGTCCTGACTTTC. This sequence encodes CASSPIGQGSSSGANVLTF. Based on the CDR3 plus reference TRBV19 and TRBJ2-6, the full variable domain is DGGITQSPKYLFRKEGQNVTLSCEQNLNHDAMYWYRQDPGQGLRLIYYSQIVNDFQKGDIAEGYSVSREKKESFPLTVTSAQKNPTAFYLCASSPIGQGSSSGANVLTFGAGSRLTVL.

This chain connects TRBV9 to TRBJ1-1; perhaps TRBD1 as D (6 bases). The germline CDR1 and CDR2 sequences are SGDLS and YYNGEE. The CDR3 is 14 residues long. The V end lost 7 bases, the J end lost 1 base, and 14 bases lay between the germline ends. Here the CDR3 DNA reads TGTGCCAGCTCCCGAGGGGGGGCGAACACTGAAGCTTTCTTT. It yields the protein CASSRGGANTEAFF.

The chain is built from TRBV7-2 and TRBJ2-3; 8 bases map to TRBD2. The CDR3 is 15 amino acids. From germline, CDR1 is SGHTA and CDR2 FQGNSA. V shed 3 bases and J 1 base; nucleotides not matched to a gene: 3. The CDR3 DNA is TGTGCCAGCAGCTTCCCGACTAGCGGCACAGATACGCAGTATTTT. This sequence encodes CASSFPTSGTDTQYF.

The chain has TRBV7-8 and TRBJ2-7, with 7 bases aligning to TRBD2. V lost 2 bases to trimming and J lost 1 base; unmatched junction nucleotides: 5. The CDR3 has 15 residues. CDR1 and CDR2 from the germline V gene are SGHVS and FQNEAQ. As DNA, the CDR3 is TGTGCCAGCAGCTTATCGTCAGCGGGATCCTACGAGCAGTACTTC. It is translated as CASSLSSAGSYEQYF.

The chain has TRBV7-9 and TRBJ2-1, with 8 bases fitting TRBD1. Per germline, CDR1 SEHNR and CDR2 FQNEAQ (reference sequence). With 5 bases clipped from V and 8 bases from J, the junction kept 8 bases outside the gene matches. This CDR3 has 14 amino acids. The CDR3 DNA reads as TGTGCCAGCAGCCCGGGACAGGTCTTAGATGAGCAGTTCTTC. It translates to CASSPGQVLDEQFF.

V is TRBV4-3 and J is TRBJ2-2; D is possibly TRBD2 (6 bases). Trimming pared 4 bases from V and 1 base from J, leaving 19 bases between. Germline loops: CDR1 LGHNA, CDR2 YSLEER. The CDR3 consists of 18 residues. DNA of the CDR3: TGCGCCAGCAGCCCCAGACCGGCGGGGACGCTGAACACCGGGGAGCTGTTTTTT. Its translation is CASSPRPAGTLNTGELFF.

The chain has TRBV6-1 and TRBJ2-7; D may be TRBD1 (6 bases). The CDR3 runs 15 residues. CDR1 is MNHNS, CDR2 SASEGT, per germline. Trimming shortened V by 2 bases and J by 7 bases, and 18 bases separated the two germline ends. The CDR3 reads CASSESDRPSGEQYF. CDR3 DNA: TGTGCCAGCAGTGAATCTGACAGGCCCTCGGGAGAGCAGTACTTC.